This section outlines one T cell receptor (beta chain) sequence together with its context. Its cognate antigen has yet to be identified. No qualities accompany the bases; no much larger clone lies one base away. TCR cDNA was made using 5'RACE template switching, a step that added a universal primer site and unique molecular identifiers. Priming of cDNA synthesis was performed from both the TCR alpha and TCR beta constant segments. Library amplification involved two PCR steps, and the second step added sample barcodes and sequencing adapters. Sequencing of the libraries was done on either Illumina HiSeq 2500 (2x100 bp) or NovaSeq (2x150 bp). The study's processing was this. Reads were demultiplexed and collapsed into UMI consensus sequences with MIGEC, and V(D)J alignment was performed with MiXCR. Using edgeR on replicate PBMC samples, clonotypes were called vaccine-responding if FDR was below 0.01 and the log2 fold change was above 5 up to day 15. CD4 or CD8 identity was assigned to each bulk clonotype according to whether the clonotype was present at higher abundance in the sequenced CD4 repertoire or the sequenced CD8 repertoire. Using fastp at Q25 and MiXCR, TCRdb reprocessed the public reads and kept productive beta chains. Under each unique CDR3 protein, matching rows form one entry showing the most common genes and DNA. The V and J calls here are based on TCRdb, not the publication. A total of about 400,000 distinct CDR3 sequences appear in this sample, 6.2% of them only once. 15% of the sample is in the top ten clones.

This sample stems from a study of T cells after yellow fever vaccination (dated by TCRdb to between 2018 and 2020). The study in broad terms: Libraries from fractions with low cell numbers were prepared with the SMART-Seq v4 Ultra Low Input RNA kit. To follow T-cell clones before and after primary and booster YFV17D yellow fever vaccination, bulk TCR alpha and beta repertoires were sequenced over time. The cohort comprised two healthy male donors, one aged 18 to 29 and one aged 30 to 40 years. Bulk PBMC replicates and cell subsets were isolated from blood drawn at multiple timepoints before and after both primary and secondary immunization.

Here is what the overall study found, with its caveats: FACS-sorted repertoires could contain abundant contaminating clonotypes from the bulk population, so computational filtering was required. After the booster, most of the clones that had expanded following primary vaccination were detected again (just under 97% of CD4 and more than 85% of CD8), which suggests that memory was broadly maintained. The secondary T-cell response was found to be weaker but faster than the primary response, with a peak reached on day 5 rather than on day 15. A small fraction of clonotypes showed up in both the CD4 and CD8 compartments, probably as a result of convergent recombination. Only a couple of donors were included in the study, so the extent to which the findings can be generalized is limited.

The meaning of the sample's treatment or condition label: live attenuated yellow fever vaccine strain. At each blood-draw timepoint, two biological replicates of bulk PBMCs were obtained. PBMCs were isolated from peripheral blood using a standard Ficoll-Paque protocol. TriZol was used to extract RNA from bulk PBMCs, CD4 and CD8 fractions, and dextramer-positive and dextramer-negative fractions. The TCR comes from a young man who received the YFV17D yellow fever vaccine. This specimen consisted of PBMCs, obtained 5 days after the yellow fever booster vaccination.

The DNA sequence is as follows: TGTGCCAGCAGTTTGGCTAGCGGGAGTTATCCAGATACGCAGTATTTT. Its coded protein is CASSLASGSYPDTQYF. Recombination connected TRBV6-5 to TRBJ2-3; TRBD2 agrees with 10 junctional bases. The CDR3 sequence holds 16 residues, the cysteine and phenylalanine included. Kept here is only the CDR3 DNA, which spans 48 bases and is read in frame from base 1. From V the trimming removes 4 bases and from J it removes 4 bases, while the gene matches leave 8 bases of the junction unaccounted for. The germline V gene sets CDR1 to MNHEY and CDR2 to SVGAGI.